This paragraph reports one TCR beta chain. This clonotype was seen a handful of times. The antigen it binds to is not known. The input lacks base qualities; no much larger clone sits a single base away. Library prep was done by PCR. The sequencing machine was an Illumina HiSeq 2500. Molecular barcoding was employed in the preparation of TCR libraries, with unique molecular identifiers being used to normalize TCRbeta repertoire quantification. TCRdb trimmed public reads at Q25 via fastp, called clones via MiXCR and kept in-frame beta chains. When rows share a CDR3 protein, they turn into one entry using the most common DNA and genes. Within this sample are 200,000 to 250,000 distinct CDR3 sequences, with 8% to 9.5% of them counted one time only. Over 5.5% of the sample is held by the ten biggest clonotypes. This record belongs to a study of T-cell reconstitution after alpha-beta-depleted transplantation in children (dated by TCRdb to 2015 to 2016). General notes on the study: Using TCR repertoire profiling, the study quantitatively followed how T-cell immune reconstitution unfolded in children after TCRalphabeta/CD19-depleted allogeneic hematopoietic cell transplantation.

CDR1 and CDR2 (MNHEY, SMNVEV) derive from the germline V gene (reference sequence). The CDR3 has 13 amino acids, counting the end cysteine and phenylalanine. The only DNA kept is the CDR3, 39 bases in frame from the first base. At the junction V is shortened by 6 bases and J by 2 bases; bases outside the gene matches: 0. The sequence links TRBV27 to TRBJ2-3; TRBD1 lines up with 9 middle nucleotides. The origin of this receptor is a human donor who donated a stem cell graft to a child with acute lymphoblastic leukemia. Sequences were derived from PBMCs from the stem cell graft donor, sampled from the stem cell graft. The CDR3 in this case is CASRQGATDTQYF. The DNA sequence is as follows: TGTGCCAGCAGACAGGGGGCCACAGATACGCAGTATTTT.